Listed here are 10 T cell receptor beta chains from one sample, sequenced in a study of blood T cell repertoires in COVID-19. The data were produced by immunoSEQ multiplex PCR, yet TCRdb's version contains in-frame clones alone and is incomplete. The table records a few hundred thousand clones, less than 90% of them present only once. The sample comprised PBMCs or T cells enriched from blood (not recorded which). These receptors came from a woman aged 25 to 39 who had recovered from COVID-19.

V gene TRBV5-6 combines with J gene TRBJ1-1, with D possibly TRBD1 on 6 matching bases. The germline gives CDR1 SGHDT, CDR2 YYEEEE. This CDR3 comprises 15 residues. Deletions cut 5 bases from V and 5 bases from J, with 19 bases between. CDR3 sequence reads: CASSSGTGTLTEAFF. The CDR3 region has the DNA TGTGCCAGCAGTTCCGGTACCGGGACATTGACTGAAGCTTTCTTT.

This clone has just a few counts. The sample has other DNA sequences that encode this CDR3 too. In DNA, the CDR3 is TGCGCCAGCAGCTTGGAGCGGACGACTAGCACTTATGGCTACACCTTC. This codes for CASSLERTTSTYGYTF. The rearrangement links TRBV5-1 to TRBJ1-2; D remains ambiguous. This CDR3 has 16 amino acids. Trimming took 0 bases from V and 5 from J, leaving 17 bases between them. Germline CDR1 and CDR2: SGHRS and YFSETQ. The full variable domain, in which reference TRBV5-1 and TRBJ1-2 provide the parts outside the CDR3, is KAGVTQTPRYLIKTRGQQVTLSCSPISGHRSVSWYQQTPGQGLQFLFEYFSETQRNKGNFPGRFSGRQFSNSRSEMNVSTLELGDSALYLCASSLERTTSTYGYTFGSGTRLTVV.

The CDR3 protein is CASSRLSGEGFTEAFF. CDR3 DNA sequence: TGTGCCAGCTCACGGCTGTCAGGGGAGGGATTCACTGAAGCTTTCTTT. The V and J genes are TRBV18 and TRBJ1-1; perhaps TRBD1 as D (6 bases). Trimming cost V 4 bases and J 4 bases, with 19 bases left between them. The CDR3 spans 16 residues. Germline lookup yields CDR1 KGHSH and CDR2 LQKENI.

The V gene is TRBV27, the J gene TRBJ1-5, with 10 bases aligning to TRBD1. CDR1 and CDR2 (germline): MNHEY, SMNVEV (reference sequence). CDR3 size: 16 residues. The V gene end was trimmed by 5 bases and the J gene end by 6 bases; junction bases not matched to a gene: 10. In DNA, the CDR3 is TGTGCCAGCAGTCCAACCGGGACAGGGGCGGGTCAGCCCCAGCATTTT. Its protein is CASSPTGTGAGQPQHF.

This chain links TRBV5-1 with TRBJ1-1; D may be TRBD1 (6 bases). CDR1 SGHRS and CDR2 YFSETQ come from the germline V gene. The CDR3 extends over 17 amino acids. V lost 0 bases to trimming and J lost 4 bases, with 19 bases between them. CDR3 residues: CASSLAAKGEGRTEAFF. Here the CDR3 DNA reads TGCGCCAGCAGCTTGGCCGCGAAGGGGGAAGGACGCACTGAAGCTTTCTTT.

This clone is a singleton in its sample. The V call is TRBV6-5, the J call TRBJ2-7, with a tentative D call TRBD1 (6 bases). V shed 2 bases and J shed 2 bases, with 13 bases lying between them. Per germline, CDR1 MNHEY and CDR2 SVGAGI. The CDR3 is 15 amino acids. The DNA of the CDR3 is TGTGCCAGCAGTTACGGGGGCCTAGGAACCTACGAGCAGTACTTC. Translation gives CASSYGGLGTYEQYF.

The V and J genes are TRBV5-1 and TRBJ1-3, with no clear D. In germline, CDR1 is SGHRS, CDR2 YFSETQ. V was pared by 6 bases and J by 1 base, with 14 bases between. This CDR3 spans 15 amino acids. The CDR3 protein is CASKTLTGSGNTIYF. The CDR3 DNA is TGCGCCAGCAAGACCCTGACCGGGTCTGGAAACACCATATATTTT.

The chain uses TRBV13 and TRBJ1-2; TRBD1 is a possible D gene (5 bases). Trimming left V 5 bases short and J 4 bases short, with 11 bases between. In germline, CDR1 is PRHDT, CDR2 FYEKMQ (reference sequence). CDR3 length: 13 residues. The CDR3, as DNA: TGTGCCAGCAGCGGCCAGGGAATCTATGGCTACACCTTC. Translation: CASSGQGIYGYTF.

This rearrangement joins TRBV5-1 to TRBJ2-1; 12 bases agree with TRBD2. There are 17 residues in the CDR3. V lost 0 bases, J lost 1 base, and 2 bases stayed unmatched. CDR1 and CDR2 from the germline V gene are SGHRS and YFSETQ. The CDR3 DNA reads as TGCGCCAGCAGCTTGGATACTAGCGGGAGGTCCTACAATGAGCAGTTCTTC. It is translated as CASSLDTSGRSYNEQFF. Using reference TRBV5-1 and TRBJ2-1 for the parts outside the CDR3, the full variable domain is KAGVTQTPRYLIKTRGQQVTLSCSPISGHRSVSWYQQTPGQGLQFLFEYFSETQRNKGNFPGRFSGRQFSNSRSEMNVSTLELGDSALYLCASSLDTSGRSYNEQFFGPGTRLTVL.

The CDR3 nucleotides read TGTGCCAGCAGCCCCGACAGGGGGCGATTAATCGATCAGCCCCAGCATTTT. Its translation is CASSPDRGRLIDQPQHF. The rearrangement joins TRBV28 to TRBJ1-5, with 10 bases matching TRBD1. Germline trimming cut 6 bases from V and 5 bases from J; bases unmatched to any gene: 13. CDR3 length equals 17 residues. Germline V CDR1 and CDR2: MDHEN, SYDVKM.